One and the same sample provided the 15 T cell receptor beta chains below, sequenced in a study of tumor and adjacent non-tumor tissue in lung cancer. The template was RNA from unsorted bulk tissue. The library came from three nested PCR rounds adapted from ARM-PCR protocols. In TCRdb, the multiplex PCR reads were re-called with MiXCR into one record per CDR3 protein. In the table there are tens of thousands of distinct CDR3 sequences, around 75% of which are singletons. Sequenced: lung tumor tissue. These receptors all stem from a woman aged 45-60 years with non-small cell lung cancer.

About this clonotype itself: An end of the junction differs from the germline gene, which may be a read error. This rearrangement joins TRBV5-4 to TRBJ2-7, with unresolved D. Germline-derived CDR1 and CDR2 are SGHNT and YYREEE (reference sequence). The CDR3 sequence is 13 residues long. Written as DNA, the CDR3 is TGTACCAGCAGCTTCTCGAGCTTCTACGAGCAGTACTTC. Its protein product is CTSSFSSFYEQYF.

V usage is TRBV6-1 and J usage is TRBJ2-7, with D uncertain. This CDR3 region has 12 residues. CDR1 MNHNS and CDR2 SASEGT come from the germline V gene. Trimming pared 9 bases from V and 3 bases from J, leaving 12 bases between. DNA for the CDR3: TGTGCCAGAACTTACGTTGTCTACGAGCAGTACTTC. This gives the protein CARTYVVYEQYF.

Worth noting for this clonotype: Given the absence of the conserved phenylalanine or tryptophan at the CDR3 end, a read error is likely. The V and J genes are TRBV20-1 and TRBJ2-1; D is undetermined. Germline loops: CDR1 DFQATT, CDR2 SNEGSKA (reference sequence). The CDR3 consists of 13 residues. V lost 5 bases and J 5 bases, leaving 13 bases between the germline ends. Written as DNA, the CDR3 is TGCAGTGCTCCCTCTAGTGAGCACAATGAGCAGTTCTTA. Encoded protein: CSAPSSEHNEQFL.

As concerns this clonotype: The junction departs from germline at one end; a sequencing error may be responsible. The V call is TRBV6-1, the J call TRBJ2-1; 8 bases map to TRBD2. The CDR3 has 15 amino acids. The V gene's germline CDR1 is MNHNS and CDR2 SASEGT. The CDR3: CVSWGSGGPVSEQFF. DNA for the CDR3: TGTGTCAGCTGGGGATCGGGAGGGCCAGTGAGCGAGCAGTTCTTC.

Notes on this clonotype: A junction end diverges from the germline sequence, so it may reflect a read error. The J gene is TRBJ2-2, the V gene TRBV20-1, with D tentatively TRBD2 (5 bases). This CDR3 has 13 residues. In germline, CDR1 is DFQATT, CDR2 SNEGSKA (reference sequence). The CDR3 DNA reads as TGCAGTGTTAGTAAATCCCTCACCGGGGTGCTGTTTTTT. Amino acid sequence: CSVSKSLTGVLFF.

A word on this clonotype: In this CDR3 the conserved last residue, phenylalanine or tryptophan, is missing, so a read error is likely. The rearrangement joins TRBV5-1 to TRBJ2-7; no clear D. The CDR3 runs 13 residues. CDR1 is SGHRS, CDR2 YFSETQ, per germline. CDR3 residues: CASSLDSGYEQYS. The CDR3 nucleotides read TGCGCCAGTAGCTTGGATTCGGGCTACGAGCAGTACTCC.

In the case of this clonotype: The junction departs from germline at one end; a sequencing error may be responsible. V gene TRBV12-3 or TRBV12-4 combines with J gene TRBJ2-2; TRBD2 might be the D (6 bases). The CDR3 covers 13 residues. The CDR3 sequence: CAAPGRNTGELFF. For the CDR3, the DNA is TGTGCCGCTCCCGGGAGAAACACCGGGGAGTTGTTTTTT.

As regards this clonotype: This CDR3 fails to terminate in the conserved phenylalanine or tryptophan, so it likely reflects a read error. The chain uses TRBV14 and TRBJ2-3; no clear D. From germline, CDR1 is SGHDN and CDR2 FVKESK. The V gene lost 0 bases and the J gene lost 6 bases, with 7 bases spanning the gap. This CDR3 is built from 13 residues. CDR3 sequence: CASSQDLLDTQYL. CDR3 sequence (DNA): TGTGCCAGCAGCCAAGATCTACTGGATACGCAGTATCTT.

As for this clonotype: Mismatch with germline at one junction end may stem from a read error. V is TRBV29-1 and J is TRBJ2-1; D is undetermined. Germline V gene lookup returns CDR1 SQVTM and CDR2 ANQGSEA. The CDR3 is 14 amino acids. CDR3 DNA: TGCAGCGTGGGTCAGTGGAGCTCCTACAATGAGCAGTCCTTC. It encodes CSVGQWSSYNEQSF.

A note on this clonotype: One end of the junction is discordant with germline, which a read error may explain. This sequence joins TRBV4-1 and TRBJ2-3, with D perhaps matching TRBD2 (7 bases). CDR3 length: 16 residues. Germline CDR1 MGHRA, CDR2 YSYEKL. In nucleotides, the CDR3 is TGCGTCAGCTGCCAAGAGGGGGGGCCAGGCACAGATACGCAGTATTTT. This translates into CVSCQEGGPGTDTQYF.

About this clonotype: A clone one base away is much larger, so this may be a read error. J is TRBJ2-1 and V is TRBV5-1; D ambiguous. The germline V gene encodes CDR1 SGHRS and CDR2 YFSETQ. The CDR3 is made up of 14 amino acids. The DNA for the CDR3 is TGCGCCAGCAGCTTGTTAGTCGGATACAATGAGGAGTTCTTC. Encoded protein: CASSLLVGYNEEFF.

About this clonotype itself: The junction and the germline gene differ at one end; a read error may be behind it. The chain joins TRBV20-1 to TRBJ2-7; D uncertain. CDR3 length: 14 residues. Germline V gene lookup returns CDR1 DFQATT and CDR2 SNEGSKA (reference sequence). CDR3 coding DNA: TGCAGTACAAAAACCGGGCAAGTTACCTACGAGCAGTATTTC. Its protein product is CSTKTGQVTYEQYF.

This clonotype occurred a few times. The conserved phenylalanine or tryptophan is not found at the CDR3 terminus, so this likely reflects a read error. CDR3 region: CASSLELGLAGVDEQFL. The CDR3 DNA follows: TGTGCCAGCAGCTTAGAGTTGGGACTAGCGGGAGTCGATGAGCAGTTCTTA. The rearrangement uses TRBV11-2 and TRBJ2-1; the match to TRBD2 covers 14 bases. The germline V gene has CDR1 SGHAT and CDR2 FQNNGV. There are 17 residues in the CDR3. J lost 8 bases, V lost 0 bases, and 6 bases had no gene match.

To note about this clonotype: Compared with germline, one end of the junction differs, possibly owing to a read error. The chain recombines TRBV11-2 with TRBJ2-1, with 10 bases aligning to TRBD2. The CDR3 contains 15 residues. Germline V gene lookup returns CDR1 SGHAT and CDR2 FQNNGV. The chain's CDR3 is CASSFIAGGDNEQHF. The CDR3 DNA reads as TGCGCCAGCAGCTTTATAGCGGGAGGAGACAATGAGCAGCACTTC. Based on the CDR3 plus reference TRBV11-2 and TRBJ2-1, the full variable domain is EAGVAQSPRYKIIEKRQSVAFWCNPISGHATLYWYQQILGQGPKLLIQFQNNGVVDDSQLPKDRFSAERLKGVDSTLKIQPAKLEDSAVYLCASSFIAGGDNEQHFGPGTRLTVL.

CDR3 sequence reads: CASSLSLVGDTQYF. The CDR3 nucleotides are TGTGCCAGCAGCCTCTCTCTAGTGGGTGATACGCAGTATTTT. The rearrangement links TRBV4-2 to TRBJ2-3; D is uncertain. This CDR3 spans 14 amino acids. Germline-derived CDR1 and CDR2 are LGHNA and YNFKEQ. Trimming left V 4 bases short and J 6 bases short, with 14 bases between.